The 15 T cell receptor beta chains below all came from one sample that was sequenced in a study of graft-versus-host responses after intestinal transplantation. The protocol was immunoSEQ multiplex PCR, while the TCRdb copy is restricted to in-frame clones and leaves out a portion. Of fewer than 30,000 clones in the sample, around 94% were seen once. This sample comprised PBMCs, obtained roughly 62 days after intestinal transplant. The source is a human patient who received an intestinal transplant, so some T cells may come from the graft donor.

J is TRBJ2-7 and V is TRBV7-9, with TRBD2 matching 10 bases. From germline, CDR1 is SEHNR and CDR2 FQNEAQ (reference sequence). Trimming took 5 bases from V and 6 from J; bases not matched to a gene: 7. The CDR3 runs to 14 residues. DNA of the CDR3: TGTGCCAGCAGCGACTCTAGCGGGAGACGCGAGCAGTACTTC. Its translation is CASSDSSGRREQYF.

DNA for the CDR3: TGTGCCAGCAGCAAGAACACCGGGGAGCTGTTTTTT. Amino acid sequence: CASSKNTGELFF. This sequence joins TRBV9 and TRBJ2-2; D is undetermined. V was shortened by 4 bases and J by 1 base, with 2 bases between the two germline ends. Germline V gene lookup returns CDR1 SGDLS and CDR2 YYNGEE. The CDR3 spans 12 residues.

A single count supports this clone. The chain links TRBV19 to TRBJ2-1; 8 bases agree with TRBD2. Germline CDR1 reads LNHDA; CDR2 reads SQIVND (reference sequence). The J segment lost 1 base and the V segment lost 10 bases, leaving 3 bases of the junction unmatched. CDR3 length: 13 amino acids. The CDR3 sequence: CATGGASYNEQFF. CDR3 bases: TGTGCCACGGGGGGGGCATCCTACAATGAGCAGTTCTTC.

The chain joins TRBV9 to TRBJ2-1; D unresolved. CDR3 length: 15 amino acids. Germline lookup yields CDR1 SGDLS and CDR2 YYNGEE. Trimming shortened V by 1 base and J by 0 bases, and 8 bases separated the two germline ends. The CDR3 bases are TGTGCCAGCAGCGTATTCTATAACTCCTACAATGAGCAGTTCTTC. Its translation: CASSVFYNSYNEQFF.

With regard to this clone: A junction boundary mismatches the germline segment, possibly from a read error. This chain joins TRBV6-1 and TRBJ2-3, with TRBD2 identical over 11 bases. Germline CDR1 and CDR2: MNHNS and SASEGT. There are 15 residues in the CDR3. The CDR3 region is CASSGLAGGADTQYF. The CDR3 DNA sequence: TGTGCCAGTAGTGGTTTAGCGGGAGGGGCAGATACGCAGTATTTT.

The chain recombines TRBV11-1 with TRBJ2-1; D is unresolved. The CDR3 length is 15 residues. Trimming cost V 1 base and J 0 bases, with 7 bases left between them. Germline CDR1 reads SGHAT; CDR2 reads FQDESV (reference sequence). CDR3 nucleotides: TGTGCCAGCAGCTTAGGGGCTAGCTCCTACAATGAGCAGTTCTTC. Amino acid sequence: CASSLGASSYNEQFF.

The V and J genes are TRBV6-1 and TRBJ2-7, with D unresolved. Germline V lookup: CDR1 MNHNS, CDR2 SASEGT. The CDR3 loop spans 11 amino acids. Between the trimmed V and J ends, which lost 8 bases and 5 bases, there was a span of 10 bases. The CDR3 coding sequence is TGTGCCAGCCGGGCAGGTGACGAGCAGTACTTC. This sequence encodes CASRAGDEQYF.

This clone was recorded only once. The rearrangement links TRBV6-6 to TRBJ2-3; the D gene is possibly TRBD2 (6 bases). Trimming took 2 bases from V and 5 from J, leaving 11 bases between them. The CDR3 extends over 14 amino acids. Germline lookup yields CDR1 MNHNY and CDR2 SVGAGI (reference sequence). The CDR3 DNA follows: TGTGCCAGCAGTTACGGCGGGATCGGAGATACGCAGTATTTT. This codes for CASSYGGIGDTQYF.

The chain couples TRBV11-2 to TRBJ2-1, with TRBD2 identical over 10 bases. J lost 7 bases, V lost 4 bases, and 4 bases had no gene match. CDR1 is SGHAT, CDR2 FQNNGV, per germline. This CDR3 comprises 14 residues. The CDR3 coding sequence is TGTGCCAGCAGCTCACTAGCGGGAAGGAATGAGCAGTTCTTC. It codes for CASSSLAGRNEQFF.

The V gene is TRBV4-1, the J gene TRBJ1-1; D gene ambiguous. V dropped 0 bases and J dropped 0 bases, with 5 bases sitting between them. Germline V gene data show CDR1 as MGHRA and CDR2 as YSYEKL. CDR3 length equals 14 residues. The CDR3: CASSQEGVNTEAFF. The CDR3 coding sequence is TGCGCCAGCAGCCAAGAGGGCGTGAACACTGAAGCTTTCTTT.

Worth noting for this clone: Lacking the conserved final phenylalanine or tryptophan, this CDR3 likely reflects a read error. V usage is TRBV12-5 and J usage is TRBJ2-7; D is uncertain. The CDR3 length is 16 residues. CDR1 LGHNT and CDR2 FRNRAP come from the germline V gene. Trimming pared 2 bases from V and 1 base from J, leaving 15 bases between. CDR3 coding DNA: TGTGCTAGTGGTTTGCCCACAGTATCTACTTCCTACGAGCAGTACCTC. Translation: CASGLPTVSTSYEQYL.

The chain employs TRBV15 and TRBJ2-5; 13 bases match TRBD2. Germline V gives CDR1 LNHNV, CDR2 YYDKDF (reference sequence). The length of the CDR3 is 17 residues. The V and J ends lost 2 bases and 3 bases, in that order; junction bases with no gene match: 6. This CDR3 is CATSRTRGLAGEETQYF. The CDR3 bases are TGTGCCACCAGCAGAACACGAGGACTAGCGGGAGAAGAGACCCAGTACTTC.

CDR3: CASSQVGTSGSYEQYF. The CDR3 DNA reads TGCGCCAGCAGCCAAGTCGGGACTAGCGGCTCCTACGAGCAGTACTTC. The V gene is TRBV4-1, the J gene TRBJ2-7; 11 bases are a match to TRBD2. V gave up 1 base and J gave up 0 bases; unmatched junction bases: 2. The CDR3 runs to 16 residues. CDR1 and CDR2 from the germline V gene are MGHRA and YSYEKL.

This clone appeared a single time. The genes are TRBV7-9 and TRBJ2-2, with 8 bases aligning to TRBD1. CDR3 length: 15 amino acids. Germline V gene data show CDR1 as SEHNR and CDR2 as FQNEAQ (reference sequence). The ends lost 5 bases at V and 1 base at J; junction bases unmatched: 3. CDR3 nucleotides: TGTGCCAGCAGCCGGACAGGGAGGAACACCGGGGAGCTGTTTTTT. Translation: CASSRTGRNTGELFF.

The chain joins TRBV7-6 to TRBJ1-1; D gene ambiguous. Looked up from germline, CDR1 is SGHVS and CDR2 is FNYEAQ. The CDR3 extends over 15 amino acids. The ends were cut back, 0 bases at V and 3 bases at J, with 11 bases in the middle. The CDR3 DNA reads TGTGCCAGCAGCTTAGCCGGTGGCGGGGACACTGAAGCTTTCTTT. Translated, it gives CASSLAGGGDTEAFF.